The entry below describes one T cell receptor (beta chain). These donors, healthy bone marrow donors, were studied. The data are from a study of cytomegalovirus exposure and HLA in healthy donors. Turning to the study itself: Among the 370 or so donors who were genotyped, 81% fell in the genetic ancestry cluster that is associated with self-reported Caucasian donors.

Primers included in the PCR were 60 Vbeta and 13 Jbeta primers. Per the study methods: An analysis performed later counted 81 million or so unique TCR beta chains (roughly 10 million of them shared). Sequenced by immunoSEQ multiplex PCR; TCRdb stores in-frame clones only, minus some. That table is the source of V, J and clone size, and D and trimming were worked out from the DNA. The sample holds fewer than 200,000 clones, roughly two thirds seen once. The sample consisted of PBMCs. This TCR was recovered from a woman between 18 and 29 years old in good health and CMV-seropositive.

This CDR3 is CASSPDLSDREGDNYGYTF. The CDR3, as DNA: TGCGCCAGCAGCCCCGACCTCTCTGACAGGGAAGGGGATAACTATGGCTACACCTTC. The chain employs TRBV4-1 and TRBJ1-2, with TRBD1 matching over 7 bases. Germline V gene sequence: CDR1 MGHRA, CDR2 YSYEKL. With 4 bases clipped from V and 1 base from J, the junction kept 18 bases outside the gene matches. This CDR3 has 19 residues.